The following is a T cell receptor (beta chain) sequence with its context. Its target is unknown. The data derive from a study of T-cell memory formation after mild COVID-19. Findings and caveats of the study: CD4+ contracting clones were mainly CM and EM; CD8+ ones, EMRA.

TCRdb fed the 5' RACE reads into MiXCR, producing one record per CDR3 protein. The sample consists of tens of thousands of distinct CDR3 sequences, approximately 15% of them appearing once. Sequencing was performed on PBMCs or a T cell subset sorted from them (not recorded which). This sequence originates from an adult woman who had mild COVID-19 (a few samples of this study predate the infection). Cell type and time point are not known.

As DNA, the CDR3 is TGCAGTGCTATAACTTTAGCCAAAAACATTCAGTACTTC. Protein: CSAITLAKNIQYF. The gene calls are TRBV20-1 and TRBJ2-4; D unclear. The germline V gene encodes CDR1 DFQATT and CDR2 SNEGSKA (reference sequence). The CDR3 totals 13 residues. Trimming took off 4 bases at V and 0 bases at J, with 7 bases between the two ends.